The 27 T cell receptor beta chains reported below all come from one sample, sequenced in a study of blood T cells in healthy people across ages. Then a second PCR, running about 6 to 11 cycles, was carried out with a sample-barcoded 5' primer and a J-beta primer mix. TCRdb recomputed calls from the 5' RACE reads with MiXCR, one row per CDR3 protein. Found here are about a million distinct CDR3 sequences, roughly 51% of them singletons; the top ten hold around a fifth. The sequenced sample consisted of blood. All receptors come from a woman aged 55-70 years in good health.

In this sample, this clonotype turned up once. The CDR3 loop reads CAGNGGTYEQYF. CDR3 nucleotides: TGTGCCGGGAACGGGGGGACCTACGAGCAGTACTTC. The V gene is TRBV30, the J gene TRBJ2-7; TRBD2 matches 7 bases. The CDR3 covers 12 residues. Trimming at V came to 8 bases and at J to 2 bases, leaving 6 bases not matched to a gene. CDR1 and CDR2 from the germline V gene are GTSNPN and SVGIG (reference sequence). The full variable domain, its missing parts supplied by reference TRBV30 and TRBJ2-7, is SQTIHQWPATLVQPVGSPLSLECTVEGTSNPNLYWYRQAAGRGLQLLFYSVGIGQISSEVPQNLSASRPQDRQFILSSKKLLLSDSGFYLCAGNGGTYEQYFGPGTRLTVT.

The chain is built from TRBV4-3 and TRBJ2-2; 7 nucleotides agree with TRBD1. With 5 bases clipped from V and 4 bases from J, the junction kept 10 bases outside the gene matches. The CDR3 covers 16 residues. The germline V gene has CDR1 LGHNA and CDR2 YSLEER. CDR3 sequence reads: CASSDGTDTSTGELFF. CDR3 sequence (DNA): TGCGCCAGCAGCGACGGGACAGATACTAGCACCGGGGAGCTGTTTTTT.

This chain uses TRBV6-2 or TRBV6-3 with TRBJ1-2; D is uncertain. Germline V gene lookup returns CDR1 MNHEY and CDR2 SVGEGT. The V and J ends lost 5 bases and 5 bases respectively, with 12 bases between them. The CDR3 length is 13 residues. CDR3 nucleotide sequence: TGTGCCAGCAGTCCCGGGATCCCTTATGGCTACACCTTC. Translation gives CASSPGIPYGYTF.

This sequence joins TRBV20-1 and TRBJ2-7; TRBD1 agrees at 7 bases. With V trimmed by 6 bases and J by 1 base, 9 bases remained unmatched. Germline values: CDR1 DFQATT, CDR2 SNEGSKA (reference sequence). This CDR3 contains 14 residues. The CDR3 loop reads CSAPPGGPSYEQYF. CDR3 DNA sequence: TGCAGTGCCCCCCCAGGGGGTCCATCCTACGAGCAGTACTTC.

In this sample, this clonotype turned up many times. CDR3 sequence reads: CSVALAGGPGETQYF. CDR3 DNA: TGCAGCGTTGCCCTAGCGGGAGGGCCGGGAGAGACCCAGTACTTC. The J gene is TRBJ2-5, the V gene TRBV29-1, with 12 bases fitting TRBD2. J was trimmed by 4 bases and V by 4 bases; bases with no gene match: 7. The V gene's germline CDR1 is SQVTM and CDR2 ANQGSEA. This CDR3 has 15 residues. The entire variable domain, with the rest obtained from reference TRBV29-1 and TRBJ2-5, is as follows: SAVISQKPSRDICQRGTSLTIQCQVDSQVTMMFWYRQQPGQSLTLIATANQGSEATYESGFVIDKFPISRPNLTFSTLTVSNMSPEDSSIYLCSVALAGGPGETQYFGPGTRLLVL.

The chain is built from TRBV2 and TRBJ2-1; perhaps TRBD2 as D (5 bases). V lost 11 bases and J 10 bases, leaving 18 bases between the germline ends. Germline-derived CDR1 and CDR2 are SNHLY and FYNNEI. This CDR3 has 12 amino acids. The CDR3 DNA follows: TGTGCCCGCCTAAAGGAGGAAGGGGAGCAGTTCTTC. Residues: CARLKEEGEQFF.

V usage is TRBV20-1 and J usage is TRBJ2-3, with TRBD2 identical over 8 bases. Germline CDR1 and CDR2: DFQATT and SNEGSKA (reference sequence). V gave up 0 bases and J gave up 5 bases; unmatched junction bases: 16. The CDR3 length is 18 residues. CDR3 nucleotides: TGCAGTGCTAGAGACCCCGGCGGGGTGCGGGAGGTTAGAGATACGCAGTATTTT. Translated: CSARDPGGVREVRDTQYF.

There are a few counts of this clonotype. V and J are TRBV20-1 and TRBJ2-5; 10 nucleotides match TRBD2. Germline trimming cut 6 bases from V and 2 bases from J; bases unmatched to any gene: 12. The germline CDR1 and CDR2 sequences are DFQATT and SNEGSKA (reference sequence). This CDR3 spans 16 amino acids. The CDR3 DNA reads TGCAGTGCAACCGATCCGGGACTAGCGCTTCAAGAGACCCAGTACTTC. As protein: CSATDPGLALQETQYF.

The chain has TRBV4-1 and TRBJ2-1; D is undetermined. V lost 4 bases to trimming and J lost 1 base, with 8 bases between them. Germline lookup yields CDR1 MGHRA and CDR2 YSYEKL. This CDR3 is built from 14 residues. The CDR3 spells CASSPPGSYNEQFF. The CDR3 coding sequence is TGCGCCAGCAGCCCACCTGGGTCCTACAATGAGCAGTTCTTC.

The sample holds a few counts of this clonotype. The chain links TRBV27 to TRBJ2-3; D ambiguous. CDR1 MNHEY and CDR2 SMNVEV come from the germline V gene (reference sequence). The CDR3 has 10 amino acids. Deletions cut 7 bases from V and 3 bases from J, with 2 bases between. The CDR3 loop is CASTTDTQYF. Written as DNA, the CDR3 is TGTGCCAGCACAACAGATACGCAGTATTTT.

The sample holds a few counts of this clonotype. The chain links TRBV6-1 to TRBJ2-3, with D perhaps assigned TRBD1 or TRBD2 (5 bases each). Trimming took 3 bases from V and 0 from J, leaving 16 bases between them. The CDR3 extends over 17 amino acids. Germline CDR1 and CDR2: MNHNS and SASEGT. The CDR3 region is CASSDTPPGRSTDTQYF. CDR3 nucleotide sequence: TGTGCCAGCAGTGATACGCCACCGGGACGAAGCACAGATACGCAGTATTTT.

The chain combines TRBV6-1 with TRBJ1-4; TRBD1 matches 7 bases. The CDR3 runs 13 residues. V lost 8 bases to trimming and J lost 6 bases; unmatched junction nucleotides: 6. Germline CDR1 MNHNS, CDR2 SASEGT. CDR3 in amino acids: CASARGSHEKLFF. The CDR3 DNA reads as TGTGCCAGCGCCAGGGGGTCTCATGAAAAACTGTTTTTT.

V is TRBV11-2 and J is TRBJ2-7, with TRBD2 matching 7 bases. V lost 0 bases and J lost 3; bases outside the gene matches: 5. The germline gives CDR1 SGHAT, CDR2 FQNNGV. CDR3 length: 15 amino acids. CDR3: CASSLESSGSYEQYF. DNA of the CDR3: TGTGCCAGCAGCTTAGAGTCTAGCGGAAGCTACGAGCAGTACTTC.

Note on this clonotype: A much larger clone differs by one base, so this may be a read error. The chain carries TRBV29-1 and TRBJ2-4; D is undetermined. The CDR3 consists of 12 residues. Between the trimmed V and J ends, which lost 5 bases and 13 bases, there was a span of 18 bases. Looked up from germline, CDR1 is SQVTM and CDR2 is ANQGSEA. The chain's CDR3 is CSVKQGSYVQYF. As DNA, the CDR3 is TGCAGCGTTAAACAAGGCTCCTACGTGCAGTACTTC. Variable domain in full (rest from reference TRBV29-1 and TRBJ2-4): SAVISQKPSRDICQRGTSLTIQCQVDSQVTMMFWYRQQPGQSLTLIATANQGSEATYESGFVIDKFPISRPNLTFSTLTVSNMSPEDSSIYLCSVKQGSYVQYFGAGTRLSVL.

This chain uses TRBV6-5 with TRBJ1-2; D gene ambiguous. The CDR3 has 18 residues. Germline loops: CDR1 MNHEY, CDR2 SVGAGI. V lost 4 bases to trimming and J lost 2 bases, with 23 bases between them. CDR3 nucleotides: TGTGCCAGCAGTTCACCGGGCCAGCTACAACGACTGAACTATGGCTACACCTTC. Residues: CASSSPGQLQRLNYGYTF.

The gene calls are TRBV27 and TRBJ2-7; D gene uncertain. The CDR3 contains 10 residues. Germline V gives CDR1 MNHEY, CDR2 SMNVEV (reference sequence). The V and J ends lost 8 bases and 3 bases respectively, with 5 bases between them. The CDR3 DNA reads as TGTGCCAGCGTTGTCTACGAGCAGTACTTC. This translates into CASVVYEQYF.

This chain uses TRBV5-5 with TRBJ2-5; the D gene could be TRBD1 or TRBD2 (5 bases each). CDR1 is SGHKS and CDR2 is YYEKEE in the germline V gene (reference sequence). Trimming left V 3 bases short and J 2 bases short, with 11 bases between. The CDR3 is 14 amino acids. The CDR3 sequence is CASSYPGPQETQYF. The DNA of the CDR3 is TGTGCCAGCAGCTATCCGGGACCGCAAGAGACCCAGTACTTC.

V and J are TRBV30 and TRBJ2-1; 9 bases line up with TRBD1. CDR3 length: 15 amino acids. CDR1 GTSNPN and CDR2 SVGIG come from the germline V gene (reference sequence). The V and J ends lost 2 bases and 7 bases, in that order; junction bases with no gene match: 9. CDR3: CAWSRDRVIRNEQFF. The CDR3, as DNA: TGTGCCTGGAGTCGGGACAGGGTAATCCGGAATGAGCAGTTCTTC.

This clonotype was seen once. The V gene is TRBV28, the J gene TRBJ2-7; no definite D call. Germline V gene sequence: CDR1 MDHEN, CDR2 SYDVKM. Trimming cost V 5 bases and J 0 bases, with 11 bases left between them. This CDR3 spans 14 amino acids. The CDR3 protein is CASSVFWPSYEQYF. The CDR3 DNA is TGTGCCAGCAGTGTCTTCTGGCCCTCCTACGAGCAGTACTTC.

V usage is TRBV20-1 and J usage is TRBJ1-1, with D unclear. Trimming removed 1 base at V and 4 bases at J, with 10 bases between. CDR3 length equals 13 residues. In germline, CDR1 is DFQATT, CDR2 SNEGSKA (reference sequence). CDR3 coding DNA: TGCAGTGCTAGAGTTGCCCTAGGCACTGAAGCTTTCTTT. Translating gives CSARVALGTEAFF.

The chain is built from TRBV5-1 and TRBJ2-1, with TRBD2 identical over 9 bases. V dropped 4 bases and J dropped 8; count of bases not matched to a gene: 10. The CDR3 has 15 residues. Germline CDR1 reads SGHRS; CDR2 reads YFSETQ. The DNA of the CDR3 is TGCGCCAGCAGCAACTCCGGACTAGCGCTGGATGAGCAGTTCTTC. It specifies CASSNSGLALDEQFF.

The V gene is TRBV20-1, the J gene TRBJ2-3, with D possibly being TRBD2 (5 bases). The CDR3 consists of 16 residues. V gave up 6 bases and J gave up 0 bases, with 19 bases separating them. In germline, CDR1 is DFQATT, CDR2 SNEGSKA (reference sequence). CDR3 sequence: CSANRGLRDSTDTQYF. The CDR3 DNA reads as TGCAGTGCAAACCGCGGGCTCCGGGATAGCACAGATACGCAGTATTTT.

Only a few counts were recorded for this clonotype. The rearrangement links TRBV19 to TRBJ2-5; a possible D gene is TRBD1 (6 bases). V lost 8 bases, J lost 5 bases, and 18 bases lay in between. Per the germline V gene, CDR1 is LNHDA and CDR2 is SQIVND (reference sequence). This CDR3 has 14 amino acids. Here the CDR3 reads CASAAQGSAETQYF. CDR3 sequence (DNA): TGTGCCAGTGCGGCGCAGGGGTCTGCGGAGACCCAGTACTTC.

The DNA of the CDR3 is TGTGCCACCAGCAGAGACGACAGGGACTACAATGAGCAGTTCTTC. Protein: CATSRDDRDYNEQFF. V usage is TRBV15 and J usage is TRBJ2-1; TRBD1 aligns across 7 bases. With V trimmed by 0 bases and J by 3 bases, 2 bases remained unmatched. The length of the CDR3 is 15 residues. Germline assignment: CDR1 LNHNV and CDR2 YYDKDF (reference sequence).

The chain combines TRBV28 with TRBJ2-7, with TRBD2 matching over 16 bases. The germline V gene encodes CDR1 MDHEN and CDR2 SYDVKM. The CDR3 has 16 amino acids. J gave up 7 bases and V 3 bases, and 6 bases lay outside the gene matches. As DNA, the CDR3 is TGTGCCAGCAGTTTGGGACTAGCGGGAGGGCTTGGGGAGCAGTACTTC. Protein sequence: CASSLGLAGGLGEQYF.

The chain is built from TRBV6-1 and TRBJ2-7; D is ambiguous. Between the trimmed V and J ends, which lost 5 bases and 2 bases, there was a span of 10 bases. The CDR3 has 13 residues. Germline CDR1 reads MNHNS; CDR2 reads SASEGT. The CDR3 sequence is CASSLKTAYEQYF. The CDR3 coding sequence is TGTGCCAGCAGTCTAAAAACAGCCTACGAGCAGTACTTC.

This clonotype was counted a few times. The J gene is TRBJ2-7, the V gene TRBV4-1, with D unresolved. The germline V gene encodes CDR1 MGHRA and CDR2 YSYEKL. The V end lost 1 base, the J end lost 3 bases, and 13 bases lay between the germline ends. The CDR3 has 15 amino acids. The CDR3 DNA reads TGCGCCAGCAGCCAAGTCGGTGGGTGGGACTACGAGCAGTACTTC. Translating gives CASSQVGGWDYEQYF.